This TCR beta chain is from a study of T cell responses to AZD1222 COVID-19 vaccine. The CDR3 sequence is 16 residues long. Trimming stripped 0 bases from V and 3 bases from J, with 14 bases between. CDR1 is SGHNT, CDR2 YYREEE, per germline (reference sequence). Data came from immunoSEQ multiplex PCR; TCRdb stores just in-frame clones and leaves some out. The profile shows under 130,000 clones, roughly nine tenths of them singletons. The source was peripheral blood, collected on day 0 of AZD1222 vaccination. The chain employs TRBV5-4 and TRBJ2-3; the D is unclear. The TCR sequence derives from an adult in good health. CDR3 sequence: CASSLGASTKTDTQYF. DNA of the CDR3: TGTGCCAGCAGCTTGGGGGCTTCTACGAAAACAGATACGCAGTATTTT.